The T cell receptor beta chain described here comes from a study of blood T cell repertoires in COVID-19. Study as a whole: The United States, Italy and Spain provided the acute and convalescent COVID-19 samples. PBMCs, B-cell-depleted T cells, or T cells were the source of the cDNA or gDNA that made up the material.

Germline lookup yields CDR1 MNHNS and CDR2 SASEGT. The V end lost 3 bases, the J end lost 13 bases, and 22 bases lay between the germline ends. The CDR3 spans 16 residues. In the authors' workflow: Nucleated cell number was recorded as an estimate derived from reference gene primer amplification. Sequenced by immunoSEQ multiplex PCR; TCRdb stores in-frame clones only, minus some. The V and J calls and clone size come from that table; D and trimming were worked out from the DNA. The sample contains about 50,000 clones, 83% of which appear only once. Sequencing was done on a sample of peripheral blood. V and J are TRBV6-1 and TRBJ1-6; D possibly corresponds to TRBD1 (5 bases). The sequence came from a woman of 80 years or more with acute or convalescent COVID-19. The CDR3 nucleotides are TGTGCCAGCAGTGATGACAGCCGTATCCGCATCTTTCCCCTCCACTTT. Translated: CASSDDSRIRIFPLHF.